The entry that follows covers one TCR beta chain sequence. Antigen unknown. Produced via immunoSEQ multiplex PCR; TCRdb's table is partial and in-frame only. The sample shows around 70,000 clones, 94% of them seen only once. The source of the sample is a study of cytomegalovirus exposure and HLA in healthy donors. At the level of the study: In a later analysis, it was reported that the roughly 130 validation repertoires had been produced on the same platform as the 500 to 850 repertoires belonging to the first cohort. Study-level findings and limits: A list of approximately 150 TCR beta chains associated with cytomegalovirus was given. That first-cohort TCR clusters tended to co-occur in the 100 to 150 validation repertoires was found in a later analysis. According to reports, the classifier identified cytomegalovirus status with high specificity and sensitivity.

In germline, CDR1 is LGHNA, CDR2 YNFKEQ. The CDR3 consists of 14 residues. V lost 0 bases, J lost 3 bases, and 8 bases lay in between. The clonotype originates from a woman aged 18-29 years in good health and CMV-seropositive. The sequencing sample was made of PBMCs. J is TRBJ1-1 and V is TRBV4-2; a weak D match, TRBD1 (5 bases). CDR3 loop: CASSQDPGDTEAFF. In DNA form, the CDR3 reads TGTGCCAGCAGCCAAGATCCGGGGGACACTGAAGCTTTCTTT.